These 24 T cell receptor beta chains share one sample of origin, sequenced in a study of T cells in Graves' hyperthyroidism and ophthalmopathy. Researchers took RNA transcripts and amplified the TCR beta CDR3 regions from them. TCR CDR3 underwent first-round RT-PCR with the HTBI primer set. TCRdb independently ran MiXCR on the multiplex PCR reads; one entry per CDR3 protein. The sample lists hundreds of thousands of distinct CDR3 sequences, roughly 15% occurring once. Source material: blood. The source of these receptors is a woman aged 40 to 55 with Graves' ophthalmopathy.

This clonotype was detected only a few times. The rearrangement joins TRBV24-1 to TRBJ2-5, with 9 bases fitting TRBD1. CDR1 is KGHDR, CDR2 SFDVKD, per germline. Trimming cost V 4 bases and J 3 bases; bases outside gene matches: 11. This CDR3 has 17 amino acids. The CDR3 protein is CATSDPQTGTGKETQYF. CDR3 DNA: TGTGCCACCAGTGACCCCCAAACCGGGACAGGGAAAGAGACCCAGTACTTC.

Many counts were recorded for this clonotype. The chain uses TRBV7-9 and TRBJ2-5; D tentatively reads TRBD1 or TRBD2 (6 bases each). This CDR3 contains 15 residues. Trimming shortened V by 5 bases and J by 0 bases, and 13 bases separated the two germline ends. Germline V gene data show CDR1 as SEHNR and CDR2 as FQNEAQ (reference sequence). CDR3 region: CASSIGGSDQETQYF. The CDR3 bases are TGTGCCAGCAGCATAGGGGGGTCGGACCAAGAGACCCAGTACTTC.

This clonotype was detected only a few times. This sequence joins TRBV12-3 or TRBV12-4 and TRBJ1-1; 7 positions match TRBD1. This CDR3 is 14 amino acids long. Trimming cost V 5 bases and J 1 base; bases outside gene matches: 4. The CDR3 here is CASSARQGNTEAFF. In DNA form, the CDR3 reads TGTGCCAGCAGTGCGCGACAGGGGAACACTGAAGCTTTCTTT.

The rearrangement uses TRBV29-1 and TRBJ1-1, with D unclear. Germline loops: CDR1 SQVTM, CDR2 ANQGSEA. There are 14 residues in the CDR3. The V and J ends lost 6 bases and 5 bases respectively, with 19 bases between them. The CDR3 coding sequence is TGCAGCGTCCCTGGTAAGGGAGGAGAAACTGAAGCTTTCTTT. Its protein product is CSVPGKGGETEAFF. Variable domain in full (rest from reference TRBV29-1 and TRBJ1-1): SAVISQKPSRDICQRGTSLTIQCQVDSQVTMMFWYRQQPGQSLTLIATANQGSEATYESGFVIDKFPISRPNLTFSTLTVSNMSPEDSSIYLCSVPGKGGETEAFFGQGTRLTVV.

The chain joins TRBV19 to TRBJ2-1, with TRBD2 identical over 13 bases. The CDR3 has 13 amino acids. V shed 10 bases and J 6 bases; nucleotides not matched to a gene: 3. CDR1 LNHDA and CDR2 SQIVND come from the germline V gene (reference sequence). The CDR3, as DNA: TGTGCCACCAGGACTAGCGGGGGCAATGAGCAGTTCTTC. This sequence encodes CATRTSGGNEQFF.

This clonotype was counted ten times or more. The chain links TRBV28 to TRBJ2-1, with 8 bases identical to TRBD1. V lost 3 bases, J lost 7 bases, and 8 bases stayed unmatched. Looked up from germline, CDR1 is MDHEN and CDR2 is SYDVKM. CDR3 length equals 15 residues. This CDR3 reads CASSFTGQERNEQFF. For the CDR3, the DNA is TGTGCCAGCAGTTTCACGGGACAGGAGAGAAATGAGCAGTTCTTC.

This clonotype has a count of ten or more. The V and J genes are TRBV28 and TRBJ1-6; 9 bases fit TRBD1. In germline, CDR1 is MDHEN, CDR2 SYDVKM. The J segment lost 4 bases and the V segment lost 4 bases, leaving 5 bases of the junction unmatched. The CDR3 sequence is 16 residues long. CDR3 nucleotide sequence: TGTGCCAGCAGTTCATCGACAGGGGGATATAATTCACCCCTCCACTTT. Residues: CASSSSTGGYNSPLHF.

This clonotype has more than one count but fewer than ten. This may arise from a read error, as a much more abundant clone is one base away. The rearrangement uses TRBV2 and TRBJ2-5, with 8 bases matching TRBD1. CDR1 SNHLY and CDR2 FYNNEI come from the germline V gene. This CDR3 comprises 18 residues. The DNA for the CDR3 is TGTGCCAGCAGTGAACCCTTTTGGGGGCGACAGGGGCAAGAGGCCCAGTACTTC. Translation: CASSEPFWGRQGQEAQYF. The full variable domain, completed using reference TRBV2 and TRBJ2-5, is EPEVTQTPSHQVTQMGQEVILRCVPISNHLYFYWYRQILGQKVEFLVSFYNNEISEKSEIFDDQFSVERPDGSNFTLKIRSTKLEDSAMYFCASSEPFWGRQGQEAQYFGPGTRLLVL.

This clonotype was recorded many times. This chain links TRBV19 with TRBJ1-1, with a possible D match to TRBD1 (5 bases). The CDR3 is made up of 13 amino acids. V was shortened by 2 bases and J by 6 bases, with 10 bases between the two germline ends. Germline V gives CDR1 LNHDA, CDR2 SQIVND (reference sequence). In nucleotides, the CDR3 is TGTGCCAGTAGTATATATCCGGGGGCTGAAGCTTTCTTT. This gives the protein CASSIYPGAEAFF.

This clonotype was seen repeatedly, ten times or more. The chain recombines TRBV6-1 with TRBJ1-5; 9 nucleotides match TRBD1. The CDR3 covers 15 residues. With V trimmed by 7 bases and J by 0 bases, 4 bases remained unmatched. Germline V gives CDR1 MNHNS, CDR2 SASEGT. CDR3 sequence: CASTRDRASNQPQHF. CDR3 DNA sequence: TGTGCCAGCACCCGGGACAGGGCTAGCAATCAGCCCCAGCATTTT.

This clonotype came up many times. The J gene is TRBJ1-1, the V gene TRBV19; D is ambiguous. V was cut by 3 bases and J by 8 bases, with 7 bases left in between. CDR1 and CDR2 from the germline V gene are LNHDA and SQIVND (reference sequence). This CDR3 region has 11 residues. The CDR3 nucleotides read TGTGCCAGTAGTATTGGCCACGAAGCTTTCTTT. Encoded protein: CASSIGHEAFF.

This clonotype was picked up a small number of times. The chain has TRBV5-1 and TRBJ1-2; D is unclear. The CDR3 totals 14 residues. The germline CDR1 and CDR2 sequences are SGHRS and YFSETQ. V dropped 1 base and J dropped 5 bases, with 12 bases sitting between them. The CDR3 nucleotides are TGCGCCAGCAGCTTGAGCGGGGTTGAATATGGCTACACCTTC. Translation gives CASSLSGVEYGYTF.

This clonotype was recorded at least ten times. The chain employs TRBV20-1 and TRBJ2-7; D is uncertain. This CDR3 has 14 residues. V gave up 6 bases and J gave up 0 bases, with 15 bases separating them. Germline-derived CDR1 and CDR2 are DFQATT and SNEGSKA (reference sequence). The CDR3 region is CSATHRVGSYEQYF. CDR3 coding DNA: TGCAGTGCCACACACAGAGTAGGCTCCTACGAGCAGTACTTC.

The CDR3 nucleotides are TGTGCCAGCAAAGAGACAGGGTGGGCCTCCTACGAGCAGTACTTC. Encoded protein: CASKETGWASYEQYF. The rearrangement uses TRBV6-1 and TRBJ2-7, with TRBD1 matching 7 bases. V dropped 7 bases and J dropped 0; count of bases not matched to a gene: 9. This CDR3 has 15 amino acids. In germline, CDR1 is MNHNS, CDR2 SASEGT.

This clonotype came up a few times. This may be a read error: a much more frequent sequence differs by one nucleotide. The gene calls are TRBV20-1 and TRBJ2-7; 7 positions agree with TRBD2. The CDR3 sequence is 12 residues long. From germline, CDR1 is DFQATT and CDR2 SNEGSKA (reference sequence). The CDR3 loop is CSAAGDSYDQYF. CDR3 nucleotide sequence: TGCAGTGCTGCGGGGGACTCCTACGATCAGTACTTC.

This clonotype was counted many times. The chain uses TRBV6-1 and TRBJ1-1, with D maybe TRBD1 (5 bases). This CDR3 is built from 15 residues. The germline gives CDR1 MNHNS, CDR2 SASEGT. The ends were cut back, 5 bases at V and 1 base at J, with 14 bases in the middle. Here the CDR3 reads CASSQEGRGNTEAFF. Written as DNA, the CDR3 is TGTGCCAGCAGTCAAGAGGGGCGGGGGAACACTGAAGCTTTCTTT.

This clonotype has ten or more counts. V usage is TRBV2 and J usage is TRBJ2-2; TRBD2 is a possible D gene (5 bases). Trimming cost V 3 bases and J 0 bases, with 11 bases left between them. The CDR3 covers 16 residues. Germline V gene lookup returns CDR1 SNHLY and CDR2 FYNNEI. The CDR3 sequence is CASSDERTANTGELFF. In DNA, the CDR3 is TGTGCCAGCAGTGATGAGCGGACCGCGAACACCGGGGAGCTGTTTTTT.

This clonotype was picked up many times. The chain employs TRBV12-3 or TRBV12-4 and TRBJ2-2, with D possibly being TRBD2 (6 bases). The ends were cut back, 7 bases at V and 2 bases at J, with 14 bases in the middle. The CDR3 sequence is 15 residues long. DNA for the CDR3: TGTGCCAGCAATAGGCGGGACCTTAACACCGGGGAGCTGTTTTTT. It codes for CASNRRDLNTGELFF.

This chain joins TRBV3-1 and TRBJ2-7; TRBD2 aligns across 7 bases. This CDR3 is 14 amino acids long. The V gene's germline CDR1 is LGHDT and CDR2 YNNKEL (reference sequence). V lost 4 bases, J lost 5 bases, and 8 bases stayed unmatched. CDR3: CASSLGGESDEQYF. The DNA of the CDR3 is TGTGCCAGCAGCCTGGGGGGGGAATCGGACGAGCAGTACTTC.

This clonotype was detected only a few times. The chain joins TRBV30 to TRBJ2-7; maybe TRBD1 (5 bases). Trimming shortened V by 6 bases and J by 2 bases, and 8 bases separated the two germline ends. The CDR3 runs 11 residues. Germline CDR1 is GTSNPN and CDR2 is SVGIG (reference sequence). Here the CDR3 reads CACDSPYEQYF. The CDR3 coding sequence is TGTGCCTGTGACAGCCCCTACGAGCAGTACTTC.

Many counts were recorded for this clonotype. The genes are TRBV15 and TRBJ2-1, with TRBD2 matching 10 bases. After removal of 3 bases from V and 2 bases from J, the junction contained 7 bases not matched to a gene. The CDR3 consists of 17 residues. The germline V gene encodes CDR1 LNHNV and CDR2 YYDKDF (reference sequence). CDR3 nucleotide sequence: TGTGCCACCAGCAGGGGGCGACTAGCGGGCGCCTACAATGAGCAGTTCTTC. Protein: CATSRGRLAGAYNEQFF.

This chain uses TRBV29-1 with TRBJ2-7, with a possible D match to TRBD2 (6 bases). The CDR3 has 13 amino acids. The germline CDR1 and CDR2 sequences are SQVTM and ANQGSEA. Trimming removed 7 bases from V and 0 bases from J, with 13 bases in between. CDR3 bases: TGCAGCGCGGGGGTAGACAGCTCCTACGAGCAGTACTTC. Translating gives CSAGVDSSYEQYF.

This clonotype was detected many times. The chain carries TRBV7-3 and TRBJ2-5, with TRBD2 matching over 11 bases. Germline-derived CDR1 and CDR2 are SGHTA and FQGTGA. V gave up 3 bases and J gave up 0 bases; unmatched junction bases: 3. This CDR3 is 16 amino acids long. CDR3 nucleotide sequence: TGTGCCAGCAGCTTCGGGACTAGCGGATACCAAGAGACCCAGTACTTC. It codes for CASSFGTSGYQETQYF.

This clonotype appeared a few times. V gene TRBV11-2 combines with J gene TRBJ1-5; D is uncertain. This CDR3 spans 13 amino acids. Trimming removed 6 bases from V and 6 bases from J, with 12 bases in between. Germline V lookup: CDR1 SGHAT, CDR2 FQNNGV. CDR3 sequence reads: CASRGSRPQPQHF. CDR3 DNA: TGTGCCAGCAGGGGCAGCCGCCCTCAGCCCCAGCATTTT.